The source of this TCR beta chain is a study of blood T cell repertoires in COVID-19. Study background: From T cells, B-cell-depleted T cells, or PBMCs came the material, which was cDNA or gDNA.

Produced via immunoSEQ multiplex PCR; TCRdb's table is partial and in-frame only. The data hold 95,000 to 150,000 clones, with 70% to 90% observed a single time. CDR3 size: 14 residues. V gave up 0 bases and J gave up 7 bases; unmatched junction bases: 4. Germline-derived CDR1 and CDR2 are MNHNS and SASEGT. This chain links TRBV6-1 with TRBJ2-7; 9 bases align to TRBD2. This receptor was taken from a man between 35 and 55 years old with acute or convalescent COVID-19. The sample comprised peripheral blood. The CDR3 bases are TGTGCCAGCAGTGAAGCTAGCGGGAGTAGTGAGCAGTACTTC. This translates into CASSEASGSSEQYF.